This T cell receptor (beta chain) is drawn from a study of cytomegalovirus exposure and HLA in healthy donors. Notes on this clone: Its antigen is undetermined.

Study results and caveats: Most TCR sequences were rare, but some public TCRs occurred in many donors.

The table came from immunoSEQ multiplex PCR; TCRdb's copy has only in-frame clones and leaves some out. The table includes under 250,000 clones, roughly 84% detected once. CDR1 and CDR2 (germline): SGHTA, FQGTGA. CDR3 length equals 16 residues. The V and J ends lost 5 bases and 7 bases respectively, with 20 bases between them. This clonotype originated in a woman under 30 in good health and CMV-seropositive. The chain combines TRBV7-3 with TRBJ1-4; D is ambiguous. Sequencing was carried out using PBMCs. The CDR3 sequence: CASSPEQRRHGEKLFF. In DNA form, the CDR3 reads TGTGCCAGCAGCCCAGAGCAGCGGCGTCACGGTGAAAAACTGTTTTTT. Using reference TRBV7-3 and TRBJ1-4 for the parts outside the CDR3, the full variable domain is GAGVSQTPSNKVTEKGKYVELRCDPISGHTALYWYRQSLGQGPEFLIYFQGTGAADDSGLPNDRFFAVRPEGSVSTLKIQRTERGDSAVYLCASSPEQRRHGEKLFFGSGTQLSVL.